This is a list of T cell receptor beta chains from one sample in a study of T cells in Graves' hyperthyroidism and ophthalmopathy. TCRdb reprocessed the multiplex PCR reads with MiXCR, giving one entry per CDR3 protein. The sample carries approximately 270,000 distinct CDR3 sequences, roughly 15% recorded once. The material sequenced was blood. These receptors all come from a woman in her 40s with Graves' hyperthyroidism that later progressed to Graves' ophthalmopathy. Both conserved end residues are part of each CDR3. The D gene is left open where the match is weak. For some rows the clone size is stated as once, few or many, or as a class when expanded; others skip it.

size	J	V	D	CDR3	DNA
many	TRBJ1-2	TRBV28	NA	CASSMLTAGSVGGYTF	TGTGCCAGCAGTATGTTGACGGCAGGTTCGGTGGGGGGCTACACCTTC
many	TRBJ2-3	TRBV9	NA	CASSEGTEPDTQYF	TGTGCCAGCAGCGAGGGGACCGAGCCGGATACGCAGTATTTT
many	TRBJ2-5	TRBV28	NA	CASSFRYRAQETQYF	TGTGCCAGCAGTTTTCGCTACAGGGCCCAAGAGACCCAGTACTTC
NA	TRBJ2-5	TRBV28	NA	CASRGVSRKETQYF	TGTGCCAGCAGGGGAGTTTCAAGGAAGGAGACCCAGTACTTC
few	TRBJ2-2	TRBV10-2	NA	CASRTDTGELFF	TGCGCCAGCAGGACAGACACCGGGGAGCTGTTTTTT
NA	TRBJ2-7	TRBV12-3/TRBV12-4	NA	CASSLGPEYEQYF	TGTGCCAGCAGTTTGGGTCCTGAGTACGAGCAGTACTTC
NA	TRBJ2-2	TRBV7-2	TRBD2	CASSNGRAKGGELFF	TGTGCCAGCAGTAACGGGAGGGCCAAGGGCGGGGAGCTGTTTTTT
many	TRBJ1-6	TRBV18	NA	CASSPLRDGSPLHF	TGTGCCAGCTCACCACTCAGGGATGGTTCACCCCTCCACTTT
many	TRBJ1-1	TRBV5-1	TRBD1	CASRGAGQLNTEAFF	TGCGCCAGCAGGGGAGCGGGACAGTTGAACACTGAAGCTTTCTTT
many	TRBJ2-2	TRBV12-3/TRBV12-4	NA	CASSFDSGLSTGELFF	TGTGCCAGCAGTTTTGACAGCGGTCTCTCAACCGGGGAGCTGTTTTTT
NA	TRBJ2-7	TRBV28	TRBD2	CASSQAASGTPPYEQYF	TGTGCCAGCAGCCAAGCCGCTAGCGGGACACCCCCCTACGAGCAGTACTTC
many	TRBJ1-3	TRBV5-1	NA	CASSSGPTSSGNTIYF	TGCGCCAGCAGCTCGGGACCGACTTCCTCTGGAAACACCATATATTTT
few	TRBJ2-5	TRBV9	TRBD2	CASSRGGKETQYF	TGTGCCAGCTCTAGGGGAGGGAAAGAGACCCAGTACTTC
few	TRBJ2-5	TRBV7-3	NA	CASSPDGSGGGETQYF	TGTGCCAGCAGCCCCGACGGTTCGGGGGGCGGGGAGACCCAGTACTTC
many	TRBJ1-5	TRBV27	NA	CASSLRVNQPQHF	TGTGCCAGCAGTTTGCGGGTCAATCAGCCCCAGCATTTT
many	TRBJ2-7	TRBV27	NA	CASSYGAGDEQYF	TGTGCCAGCAGTTATGGGGCCGGGGACGAGCAGTACTTC
many	TRBJ1-3	TRBV7-8	TRBD1	CASSARTGQNTIYF	TGTGCCAGCAGCGCCCGGACAGGGCAGAACACCATATATTTT
many	TRBJ1-5	TRBV18	TRBD1	CASSPPNDRAGQPQHF	TGTGCCAGCTCACCTCCAAACGACAGGGCGGGTCAGCCCCAGCATTTT
many	TRBJ2-1	TRBV10-3	NA	CAISDLDYPYNEQFF	TGTGCCATCAGTGACCTTGACTACCCGTACAATGAGCAGTTCTTC
many	TRBJ2-1	TRBV28	TRBD2	CASSLPGGIYNEQFF	TGTGCCAGCAGTTTACCGGGGGGGATTTACAATGAGCAGTTCTTC
many	TRBJ2-7	TRBV9	NA	CASSVGIFGGDYEQYF	TGTGCCAGCAGCGTAGGAATTTTTGGGGGAGACTACGAGCAGTACTTC
many	TRBJ2-7	TRBV15	TRBD1	CATSRDDRDGSYEQYF	TGTGCCACCAGCAGAGATGACAGGGATGGATCCTACGAGCAGTACTTC
few	TRBJ2-1	TRBV9	TRBD2	CASSVVLASYNEQFF	TGTGCCAGCAGCGTTGTACTAGCGTCCTACAATGAGCAGTTCTTC
many	TRBJ1-2	TRBV20-1	NA	CSARDNAHGYTF	TGCAGTGCTAGAGATAACGCTCATGGCTACACCTTC
many	TRBJ1-2	TRBV16	NA	CASSQSQGGYGYTF	TGTGCCAGCAGCCAATCACAGGGCGGGTACGGCTACACCTTC
NA	TRBJ1-5	TRBV7-3	NA	CASRSDRIKRGSNQPQHF	TGTGCCAGCAGATCCGACAGGATCAAACGGGGGAGCAATCAGCCCCAGCATTTT
many	TRBJ2-5	TRBV11-2	NA	CASSISRRETQYF	TGTGCCAGCAGCATTAGTAGGCGGGAGACCCAGTACTTC
many	TRBJ2-1	TRBV10-3	NA	CAIFDSVNEQFF	TGTGCCATCTTCGACAGCGTTAATGAGCAGTTCTTC
many	TRBJ2-3	TRBV5-1	NA	CASSLFGRRDTQYF	TGCGCCAGCAGCTTGTTTGGTCGCCGAGATACGCAGTATTTT
many	TRBJ2-1	TRBV5-6	NA	CASSLTIAEQFF	TGTGCCAGCAGCTTGACTATTGCTGAGCAGTTCTTC
many	TRBJ2-5	TRBV10-2	NA	CASSEPSLIIGETQYF	TGCGCCAGCAGTGAGCCCTCGCTCATAATCGGGGAGACCCAGTACTTC
many	TRBJ2-1	TRBV7-3	NA	CASSLDGEAYNEQFF	TGTGCCAGCAGCCTCGATGGGGAGGCGTACAATGAGCAGTTCTTC
many	TRBJ1-2	TRBV7-2	NA	CASSLSSTRGYTF	TGTGCCAGCAGCTTGTCTTCTACTCGGGGCTACACCTTC
few	TRBJ2-1	TRBV29-1	NA	CSVESSYNEQSF	TGCAGCGTTGAGAGCTCCTACAATGAGCAGTCCTTC
NA	TRBJ2-1	TRBV20-1	TRBD2	CSASGGSGRSYNEQFF	TGCAGTGCCTCCGGGGGTAGCGGGAGGTCCTACAATGAGCAGTTCTTC
many	TRBJ1-4	TRBV30	NA	CAQTDRDGINEKLFF	TGTGCCCAAACAGACCGGGACGGCATTAATGAAAAACTGTTTTTT
NA	TRBJ1-5	TRBV24-1	TRBD1	CATNEPTGLQPQHF	TGTGCCACCAATGAGCCGACAGGGTTGCAGCCCCAGCATTTT
many	TRBJ2-1	TRBV2	TRBD2	CASSELAGPYNEQFF	TGTGCCAGCAGTGAATTAGCGGGACCTTACAATGAGCAGTTCTTC
many	TRBJ2-7	TRBV6-1	TRBD2	CASTSGTSASYEQYF	TGTGCCAGCACATCAGGGACTAGCGCGTCCTACGAGCAGTACTTC
many	TRBJ2-7	TRBV30	NA	CAWSVTPSYEQYF	TGTGCCTGGAGTGTGACACCCTCCTACGAGCAGTACTTC
many	TRBJ1-5	TRBV28	TRBD1	CASTLRGRSEPQHF	TGTGCCAGCACCCTAAGGGGGCGTTCGGAGCCCCAGCATTTT
NA	TRBJ1-6	TRBV25-1	NA	CASSEYGVGDNSPLHF	TGTGCCAGCAGTGAATACGGCGTGGGGGATAATTCACCCCTCCACTTT